The 32 T cell receptor beta chains reported below all come from one sample, sequenced in a study of sequential checkpoint blockade in melanoma (dated 2019 in TCRdb). To prepare the library, the immunoSEQ multiplex PCR assay was applied. TCRdb carries this immuneACCESS record with in-frame sequences only. Its versions omit some clonotypes, under half of them owing to an unresolved V gene in the studies checked, with the rest unexplained. Here the sample has 15,000 to 20,000 clones; about two thirds occur a single time. The top ten constitute around 18% of the sample. The treatment or condition label, read with the paper, signifies: randomized to nivolumab then ipilimumab (arm A) or the reverse (arm B). This material consisted of CD8+ T cells sorted from blood (inferred from file names), taken from a patient given nivolumab and ipilimumab in sequence. These TCRs come from a human donor with melanoma.

Remarks on this clone: One junction end disagrees with the germline gene, perhaps due to a read error. The J gene is TRBJ2-7, the V gene TRBV7-3; a weak D match, TRBD1 (6 bases). Germline CDR1 and CDR2: SGHTA and FQGTGA. The CDR3 has 15 residues. The CDR3 DNA follows: TGCGCCAGCAGCCCATCACTGACAGGATCCTACGAGCAGTACTTC. Its translation is CASSPSLTGSYEQYF.

This clone has only a few counts. The chain uses TRBV27 and TRBJ1-1; possibly TRBD1 for D (5 bases). The CDR3 covers 16 residues. Germline lookup yields CDR1 MNHEY and CDR2 SMNVEV (reference sequence). Trimming left V 0 bases short and J 0 bases short, with 11 bases between. The CDR3 DNA reads TGTGCCAGCAGTTTATCGGGGGAGGGGATGAACACTGAAGCTTTCTTT. Translating gives CASSLSGEGMNTEAFF.

Concerning this clone: The junction and the germline gene differ at one end; a read error may be behind it. The chain carries TRBV7-2 and TRBJ1-1; D remains ambiguous. CDR1 and CDR2 (germline): SGHTA, FQGNSA. This CDR3 comprises 13 residues. CDR3 region: CASSQDRGTEAFF. The DNA of the CDR3 is TGCGCCAGCAGCCAAGATCGCGGCACTGAAGCTTTCTTT. The full variable domain, completed using reference TRBV7-2 and TRBJ1-1, is GAGVSQSPSNKVTEKGKDVELRCDPISGHTALYWYRQSLGQGLEFLIYFQGNSAPDKSGLPSDRFSAERTGGSVSTLTIQRTQQEDSAVYLCASSQDRGTEAFFGQGTRLTVV.

The rearrangement links TRBV5-1 to TRBJ2-5; D perhaps matches TRBD2 (5 bases). Germline V lookup: CDR1 SGHRS, CDR2 YFSETQ. The CDR3 has 18 residues. V was shortened by 3 bases and J by 5 bases, with 26 bases between the two germline ends. The CDR3 reads CASSSTPSGVFGWETQYF. The CDR3 nucleotides read TGCGCCAGCAGCTCGACCCCCAGCGGAGTATTTGGGTGGGAGACCCAGTACTTC.

J is TRBJ2-3 and V is TRBV5-8; TRBD2 is a possible D gene (5 bases). From germline, CDR1 is SGHTS and CDR2 YDEGEE. V lost 3 bases to trimming and J lost 0 bases, with 20 bases between them. The CDR3 length is 18 residues. The CDR3, as DNA: TGTGCCAGCAGCTGGCGGGTTGGCAGATTCATTAGCACAGATACGCAGTATTTT. Translated, it gives CASSWRVGRFISTDTQYF.

The CDR3 here is CASTPPVGGVYGYTF. DNA of the CDR3: TGTGCCAGCACCCCCCCCGTGGGGGGTGTCTATGGCTACACCTTC. The chain combines TRBV7-9 with TRBJ1-2, with D possibly matching TRBD1 (5 bases). V shed 7 bases and J shed 4 bases, with 19 bases lying between them. Per germline, CDR1 SEHNR and CDR2 FQNEAQ (reference sequence). The CDR3 length is 15 residues.

The rearrangement uses TRBV7-9 and TRBJ2-6; 10 nucleotides match TRBD2. Germline values: CDR1 SEHNR, CDR2 FQNEAQ (reference sequence). The junction had 4 bases not matched to a gene; V was cut back by 2 bases and J by 6 bases. The CDR3 spans 16 residues. This CDR3 reads CASSLPSGSPANVLTF. The CDR3 DNA reads as TGTGCCAGCAGCTTACCTAGCGGGAGTCCGGCCAACGTCCTGACTTTC.

The chain recombines TRBV4-3 with TRBJ1-1, with 8 bases identical to TRBD1. CDR1 is LGHNA, CDR2 YSLEER, per germline. V shed 0 bases and J 1 base; nucleotides not matched to a gene: 4. The CDR3 is 16 residues long. As DNA, the CDR3 is TGCGCCAGCAGCCAAGATCCTGGGACAGGGAACACTGAAGCTTTCTTT. Its protein product is CASSQDPGTGNTEAFF.

The V call is TRBV7-6, the J call TRBJ1-1; perhaps TRBD1 as D (5 bases). V lost 4 bases, J lost 1 base, and 10 bases lay in between. Per germline, CDR1 SGHVS and CDR2 FNYEAQ. The CDR3 is made up of 14 amino acids. The CDR3 loop is CASSSGSGNTEAFF. DNA of the CDR3: TGTGCCAGCAGCTCAGGGTCGGGGAACACTGAAGCTTTCTTT.

The chain carries TRBV9 and TRBJ1-5; D call uncertain. The V end lost 0 bases, the J end lost 2 bases, and 9 bases lay between the germline ends. The CDR3 sequence is 15 residues long. CDR1 is SGDLS and CDR2 is YYNGEE in the germline V gene. CDR3 in amino acids: CASSVGSGGNQPQHF. Here the CDR3 DNA reads TGTGCCAGCAGCGTAGGTTCCGGGGGCAATCAGCCCCAGCATTTT.

V and J are TRBV7-3 and TRBJ2-2; 7 nucleotides line up with TRBD1. Per germline, CDR1 SGHTA and CDR2 FQGTGA. Trimming at V came to 2 bases and at J to 3 bases, leaving 6 bases not matched to a gene. The length of the CDR3 is 16 residues. The CDR3 reads CASSLYAGGYTGELFF. In DNA, the CDR3 is TGTGCCAGCAGCTTATATGCAGGGGGTTACACCGGGGAGCTGTTTTTT.

J is TRBJ2-7 and V is TRBV21-1; the table calls TRBD1, which could not be checked here. TRBV21-1 corresponds to a pseudogene. The CDR3 covers 14 residues. The DNA for the CDR3 is TGTGCCAGCAGCCCGACAGGGGAGCTATACGAGCAGTACTTC. Protein sequence: CASSPTGELYEQYF.

This rearrangement joins TRBV11-1 to TRBJ2-2; no reliable D call. CDR3 length: 15 residues. V was trimmed by 2 bases and J by 3 bases, leaving 10 bases between them. Germline assignment: CDR1 SGHAT and CDR2 FQDESV (reference sequence). The CDR3 DNA reads as TGTGCCAGCAGCTTAAGAGCAATTGACACCGGGGAGCTGTTTTTT. It specifies CASSLRAIDTGELFF.

V and J are TRBV29-1 and TRBJ2-2, with 9 bases identical to TRBD1. The trim removed 7 bases at V and 5 bases at J, leaving 5 bases unmatched. There are 13 residues in the CDR3. Germline-derived CDR1 and CDR2 are SQVTM and ANQGSEA. The CDR3 bases are TGCAGCGCCGACAGGGGGGGGACCGGGGAGCTGTTTTTT. It codes for CSADRGGTGELFF.

The rearrangement joins TRBV27 to TRBJ2-7, with D hard to call. V gave up 3 bases and J gave up 2 bases, with 11 bases separating them. Germline assignment: CDR1 MNHEY and CDR2 SMNVEV (reference sequence). This CDR3 is built from 14 residues. The CDR3 here is CASSFIFPAYEQYF. The CDR3 DNA reads as TGTGCCAGCAGTTTTATCTTTCCGGCCTACGAGCAGTACTTC.

The genes are TRBV5-6 and TRBJ2-1; tentative D call: TRBD2 (6 bases). Trimming cost V 3 bases and J 4 bases, with 14 bases left between them. The CDR3 contains 15 residues. CDR1 and CDR2 (germline): SGHDT, YYEEEE. The CDR3 region has the DNA TGTGCCAGCAGCTGGAGGGAGTCCCTTTACAATGAGCAGTTCTTC. It translates to CASSWRESLYNEQFF.

The chain joins TRBV7-8 to TRBJ2-7; TRBD1 matches at 8 bases. Per the germline V gene, CDR1 is SGHVS and CDR2 is FQNEAQ. Trimming at V came to 7 bases and at J to 2 bases, leaving 16 bases not matched to a gene. The CDR3 is 17 residues long. This CDR3 reads CASTVTGDGSGPYEQYF. CDR3 nucleotides: TGTGCCAGCACCGTGACAGGGGATGGGAGCGGACCCTACGAGCAGTACTTC.

The rearrangement joins TRBV28 to TRBJ1-2; no clear D gene. This CDR3 spans 14 amino acids. Germline V gene data show CDR1 as MDHEN and CDR2 as SYDVKM. V was pared by 8 bases and J by 4 bases, with 17 bases between. The CDR3 DNA is TGTGCCAGCCTCGGCGGAATAGAAGGCTATGGCTACACCTTC. Translated: CASLGGIEGYGYTF.

The chain combines TRBV13 with TRBJ2-7; a possible D gene is TRBD1 (6 bases). The CDR3 totals 14 residues. V was trimmed by 3 bases and J by 0 bases, leaving 9 bases between them. Germline V gene data show CDR1 as PRHDT and CDR2 as FYEKMQ (reference sequence). CDR3 in amino acids: CASSFADSSYEQYF. The CDR3, as DNA: TGTGCCAGCAGCTTTGCGGACAGCTCCTACGAGCAGTACTTC.

CDR3 in amino acids: CASSPGQGANYEQYF. The DNA for the CDR3 is TGTGCCAGCAGCCCGGGACAGGGGGCAAACTACGAGCAGTACTTC. This chain uses TRBV5-4 with TRBJ2-7; 12 positions agree with TRBD1. V dropped 4 bases and J dropped 3; count of bases not matched to a gene: 5. CDR3 size: 15 residues. Germline CDR1 and CDR2: SGHNT and YYREEE (reference sequence).

This clone was observed once. The genes are TRBV9 and TRBJ2-7; TRBD2 agrees at 11 bases. This CDR3 has 17 residues. CDR1 and CDR2 (germline): SGDLS, YYNGEE. V was pared by 2 bases and J by 3 bases, with 10 bases of the junction left unmatched. CDR3 DNA sequence: TGTGCCAGCAGCGTGAGTCCCGGGACTAGCGGTATCTACGAGCAGTACTTC. Protein: CASSVSPGTSGIYEQYF.

This clone has a handful of counts. The chain couples TRBV5-6 to TRBJ1-2; 7 bases match TRBD1. The V segment lost 4 bases and the J segment 0 bases; nucleotides outside the gene matches: 9. CDR3 length: 16 residues. Germline V gene lookup returns CDR1 SGHDT and CDR2 YYEEEE. CDR3 sequence reads: CASSLGAGTANYGYTF. CDR3 nucleotide sequence: TGTGCCAGCAGCCTCGGCGCCGGGACAGCTAACTATGGCTACACCTTC.

V usage is TRBV7-9 and J usage is TRBJ2-1, with TRBD1 identical over 10 bases. The germline gives CDR1 SEHNR, CDR2 FQNEAQ (reference sequence). V was pared by 5 bases and J by 1 base, with 2 bases of the junction left unmatched. This CDR3 has 15 residues. This CDR3 reads CASSPGQGSYNEQFF. The CDR3, as DNA: TGTGCCAGCAGCCCGGGACAGGGGTCCTACAATGAGCAGTTCTTC.

This clone was seen only a few times. This chain uses TRBV9 with TRBJ2-1; 9 bases are a match to TRBD1. Per the germline V gene, CDR1 is SGDLS and CDR2 is YYNGEE. V lost 4 bases to trimming and J lost 8 bases; unmatched junction nucleotides: 13. This CDR3 region has 16 residues. In DNA, the CDR3 is TGTGCCAGCAGCTCCCGTCGGGACAGGGAAGTCCATGAGCAGTTCTTC. It translates to CASSSRRDREVHEQFF. The full variable domain, in which reference TRBV9 and TRBJ2-1 provide the parts outside the CDR3, is DSGVTQTPKHLITATGQRVTLRCSPRSGDLSVYWYQQSLDQGLQFLIQYYNGEERAKGNILERFSAQQFPDLHSELNLSSLELGDSALYFCASSSRRDREVHEQFFGPGTRLTVL.

Concerning this clone itself: The identical CDR3 is also encoded by other nucleotide sequences in the sample. The rearrangement links TRBV9 to TRBJ1-2; D not resolved. CDR1 and CDR2 (germline): SGDLS, YYNGEE. V lost 2 bases, J lost 8 bases, and 13 bases lay in between. This CDR3 comprises 13 residues. The CDR3 DNA sequence: TGTGCCAGCAGCGTGACCTCTTCGGGAGGCTACACCTTC. Protein: CASSVTSSGGYTF.

V gene TRBV28 combines with J gene TRBJ1-2; 7 bases are a match to TRBD1. The CDR3 contains 14 residues. The V and J ends lost 2 bases and 4 bases, in that order; junction bases with no gene match: 4. Germline V gives CDR1 MDHEN, CDR2 SYDVKM. The CDR3 here is CASSLVTGRYGYTF. The CDR3 coding sequence is TGTGCCAGCAGTTTAGTGACAGGGCGCTATGGCTACACCTTC.

The CDR3 region is CASSPETGHNEKLFF. The CDR3 region has the DNA TGTGCCAGCTCCCCCGAGACAGGCCATAATGAAAAACTGTTTTTT. The chain carries TRBV18 and TRBJ1-4, with D possibly TRBD1 on 6 matching bases. V was cut by 6 bases and J by 4 bases, with 15 bases left in between. The CDR3 totals 15 residues. CDR1 KGHSH and CDR2 LQKENI come from the germline V gene.

The genes are TRBV5-8 and TRBJ1-1, with TRBD1 matching over 9 bases. There are 15 residues in the CDR3. Per the germline V gene, CDR1 is SGHTS and CDR2 is YDEGEE. The V and J ends lost 4 bases and 4 bases, in that order; junction bases with no gene match: 8. The CDR3 sequence: CASSQGQGWSTEAFF. The CDR3 nucleotides read TGTGCCAGCAGCCAGGGACAGGGTTGGAGCACTGAAGCTTTCTTT.

The genes are TRBV9 and TRBJ2-7; TRBD2 aligns across 12 bases. CDR1 is SGDLS and CDR2 is YYNGEE in the germline V gene. V gave up 7 bases and J gave up 6 bases; unmatched junction bases: 11. The length of the CDR3 is 15 residues. The CDR3: CASGPLAGGPSEQYF. The CDR3 DNA sequence: TGTGCCAGCGGTCCGCTAGCGGGAGGGCCAAGCGAGCAGTACTTC.

The rearrangement uses TRBV28 and TRBJ2-5; D remains unclear. This CDR3 spans 14 amino acids. V was shortened by 3 bases and J by 2 bases, with 10 bases between the two germline ends. Germline CDR1 MDHEN, CDR2 SYDVKM. The chain's CDR3 is CASSFSGEQETQYF. The CDR3 DNA sequence: TGTGCCAGCAGTTTTTCAGGTGAACAAGAGACCCAGTACTTC.

The J gene is TRBJ2-7, the V gene TRBV27, with a possible D match to TRBD1 (5 bases). V was pared by 2 bases and J by 3 bases, with 11 bases between. This CDR3 comprises 14 residues. Germline V lookup: CDR1 MNHEY, CDR2 SMNVEV (reference sequence). CDR3 loop: CASSLQGFSYEQYF. CDR3 coding DNA: TGTGCCAGCAGTTTACAGGGATTCAGCTACGAGCAGTACTTC.

The chain is built from TRBV15 and TRBJ1-2, with 9 nucleotides matching TRBD1. There are 17 residues in the CDR3. Trimming cost V 0 bases and J 7 bases; bases outside gene matches: 12. Germline V gene lookup returns CDR1 LNHNV and CDR2 YYDKDF (reference sequence). For the CDR3, the DNA is TGTGCCACCAGCAGAGATCTCGGGACAGGGTTACTCCGTGGCTACACCTTC. Translation gives CATSRDLGTGLLRGYTF.